This T cell receptor beta chain was sequenced during a study of blood T cells in healthy people across ages. Study-wide results and caveats: Possibly, changes in expanded clonotypes were confounded because donor CMV status was unknown.

At least ten counts were recorded for this clonotype. Its antigen is currently unknown. It was with a sample-barcoded 5' primer and a J-beta primer mix that a second PCR of roughly 7 to 12 cycles was run. In TCRdb, the 5' RACE reads were re-called with MiXCR into one record per CDR3 protein. The data show around 1,000,000 distinct CDR3 sequences, roughly 24% seen once. Germline V gene sequence: CDR1 SGDLS, CDR2 YYNGEE. The ends were cut back, 0 bases at V and 1 base at J, with 4 bases in the middle. The CDR3 totals 14 residues. These data were also filed under a second study, of T cells of mothers and their children. That report notes: Mothers gave over 8 million TCR beta CDR3 reads each, and children roughly 3 million each.

The receptor was isolated from a girl aged 2-10 years in good health. The rearrangement links TRBV9 to TRBJ2-2; the D is unclear. Specimen: blood. CDR3 protein: CASSVGGNTGELFF. In nucleotides, the CDR3 is TGTGCCAGCAGCGTAGGTGGGAACACCGGGGAGCTGTTTTTT.